Below are 25 T cell receptor beta chains sequenced from a single sample in a study of T cells in Graves' hyperthyroidism and ophthalmopathy. RNA transcripts gave rise to amplified TCR beta CDR3 regions. HTBI primers drove first-round RT-PCR of the TCR CDR3. MiXCR, run by TCRdb on the multiplex PCR reads, gives a single entry per CDR3 protein. The table shows about 570,000 distinct CDR3 sequences, with around 46% occurring only once. What was sequenced was peripheral blood or thyroid tissue (not recorded which). The receptors derive from an adult woman with Graves' disease, either hyperthyroidism or ophthalmopathy (not recorded which).

This clonotype has more than one count but fewer than ten. The V and J genes are TRBV25-1 and TRBJ1-2; D remains unclear. V was clipped by 8 bases and J by 3 bases, with 10 bases between them. Germline assignment: CDR1 MGHDK and CDR2 SYGVNS. The CDR3 is 12 residues long. The CDR3 DNA is TGTGCCAGCCACAACCTGGACTATGGCTACACCTTC. Its translation: CASHNLDYGYTF.

The chain employs TRBV24-1 and TRBJ1-3; 8 nucleotides align to TRBD1. The junction had 8 bases not matched to a gene; V was cut back by 5 bases and J by 3 bases. This CDR3 comprises 16 residues. In germline, CDR1 is KGHDR, CDR2 SFDVKD. DNA of the CDR3: TGTGCCACCAGTGCTTTAGACAGGGGCTTTGGAAACACCATATATTTT. It translates to CATSALDRGFGNTIYF.

Regarding this clonotype: At one end, the junction sequence differs from germline, possibly due to a read error. The chain carries TRBV5-6 and TRBJ2-7; tentatively, D is TRBD1 or TRBD2 (5 bases each). The germline V gene encodes CDR1 SGHDT and CDR2 YYEEEE. CDR3 length: 12 residues. CDR3 residues: CASSLMGRTRRF. In nucleotides, the CDR3 is TGTGCCAGCAGCTTGATGGGACGGACGCGGCGCTTC.

The chain combines TRBV29-1 with TRBJ1-4, with a possible D match to TRBD1 (5 bases). This CDR3 has 13 amino acids. V was trimmed by 8 bases and J by 5 bases, leaving 15 bases between them. Germline lookup yields CDR1 SQVTM and CDR2 ANQGSEA. CDR3 in amino acids: CSFGTSGNEKLFF. The CDR3 bases are TGCAGCTTTGGGACTAGCGGGAATGAAAAACTGTTTTTT. The variable domain in full, completed from reference TRBV29-1 and TRBJ1-4, reads SAVISQKPSRDICQRGTSLTIQCQVDSQVTMMFWYRQQPGQSLTLIATANQGSEATYESGFVIDKFPISRPNLTFSTLTVSNMSPEDSSIYLCSFGTSGNEKLFFGSGTQLSVL.

The V gene is TRBV2, the J gene TRBJ1-2, with 8 bases fitting TRBD1. Germline lookup yields CDR1 SNHLY and CDR2 FYNNEI. The CDR3 has 14 amino acids. J lost 7 bases, V lost 5 bases, and 9 bases had no gene match. This CDR3 is CASSIHTGGRGYTF. Written as DNA, the CDR3 is TGTGCCAGCAGTATTCATACAGGGGGACGTGGCTACACCTTC.

This clonotype was observed many times. The chain couples TRBV2 to TRBJ1-6, with unresolved D. Trimming took 6 bases from V and 8 from J, leaving 11 bases between them. Germline CDR1 and CDR2: SNHLY and FYNNEI. CDR3 size: 13 residues. The CDR3 region is CASRRGEDSPLHF. CDR3 DNA: TGTGCCAGCAGGCGGGGAGAGGATTCACCCCTCCACTTT.

J is TRBJ1-5 and V is TRBV6-5; no reliable D call. This CDR3 is 14 amino acids long. Germline loops: CDR1 MNHEY, CDR2 SVGAGI. Trimming took 0 bases from V and 6 from J, leaving 9 bases between them. The CDR3 DNA is TGTGCCAGCAGTTACTCGCTGGGGAGTCAGCCCCAGCATTTT. Translated: CASSYSLGSQPQHF.

The J gene is TRBJ1-1, the V gene TRBV5-1; 7 positions agree with TRBD1. This CDR3 has 16 residues. J lost 4 bases, V lost 4 bases, and 13 bases had no gene match. The germline CDR1 and CDR2 sequences are SGHRS and YFSETQ. As DNA, the CDR3 is TGCGCCAGCAGCACGGCCGGGACAGCTAGGGGCACTGAAGCTTTCTTT. It specifies CASSTAGTARGTEAFF.

This clonotype was seen many times. V usage is TRBV5-1 and J usage is TRBJ1-1; D perhaps matches TRBD1 (6 bases). Germline loops: CDR1 SGHRS, CDR2 YFSETQ. V was clipped by 3 bases and J by 1 base, with 13 bases between them. The CDR3 runs to 15 residues. Written as DNA, the CDR3 is TGCGCCAGCAGCTCCCTCCCGACAGGGAACACTGAAGCTTTCTTT. Translation: CASSSLPTGNTEAFF.

J is TRBJ2-7 and V is TRBV29-1, with 10 nucleotides matching TRBD1. The germline V gene encodes CDR1 SQVTM and CDR2 ANQGSEA. The CDR3 totals 14 residues. Trimming at V came to 4 bases and at J to 5 bases, leaving 8 bases not matched to a gene. The CDR3 region is CSVVVGQGFNEQYF. Written as DNA, the CDR3 is TGCAGCGTTGTAGTGGGACAGGGGTTCAACGAGCAGTACTTC.

This clonotype came up many times. This chain joins TRBV5-1 and TRBJ2-7; D might be TRBD2 (5 bases). Germline CDR1 SGHRS, CDR2 YFSETQ. The CDR3 runs to 14 residues. V shed 1 base and J shed 12 bases, with 20 bases lying between them. CDR3: CASSLSPSLEGRYF. The CDR3 nucleotides read TGCGCCAGCAGCTTGAGTCCTAGCCTAGAGGGTCGGTACTTC.

This clonotype was observed many times. This chain connects TRBV7-9 to TRBJ2-7, with D tentatively TRBD2 (6 bases). The CDR3 extends over 15 amino acids. V was cut by 5 bases and J by 2 bases, with 16 bases left in between. The germline CDR1 and CDR2 sequences are SEHNR and FQNEAQ (reference sequence). The chain's CDR3 is CASSEEGTRPYEQYF. In DNA form, the CDR3 reads TGTGCCAGCAGCGAGGAGGGGACTCGTCCCTACGAGCAGTACTTC.

This chain connects TRBV7-8 to TRBJ2-7; 7 nucleotides line up with TRBD1. V trimming: 5 bases; J trimming: 3 bases; junction bases outside the gene matches: 4. From germline, CDR1 is SGHVS and CDR2 FQNEAQ. CDR3 length: 13 amino acids. The DNA for the CDR3 is TGTGCCAGCAGCCAGGACAGGAACTACGAGCAGTACTTC. Amino acids: CASSQDRNYEQYF.

V is TRBV7-3 and J is TRBJ2-1; no reliable D call. The V and J ends lost 1 base and 3 bases respectively, with 7 bases between them. The CDR3 totals 14 residues. Germline V gene lookup returns CDR1 SGHTA and CDR2 FQGTGA. The CDR3 protein is CASSLRQGYNEQFF. The CDR3 DNA reads TGTGCCAGCAGCTTAAGGCAAGGCTACAATGAGCAGTTCTTC.

This clonotype was seen at least ten times. The V gene is TRBV7-3, the J gene TRBJ1-2, with D possibly being TRBD1 (5 bases). The V end was cut by 0 bases, the J end by 4 bases, with 12 bases between. This CDR3 is built from 15 residues. Per germline, CDR1 SGHTA and CDR2 FQGTGA. The CDR3, as DNA: TGTGCCAGCAGCTTAACCGGGCGGGGCACCTATGGCTACACCTTC. Its protein is CASSLTGRGTYGYTF.

This clonotype was seen a handful of times. The chain joins TRBV28 to TRBJ1-5, with D maybe TRBD1 (5 bases). CDR3 size: 11 residues. Germline V gene lookup returns CDR1 MDHEN and CDR2 SYDVKM. V was trimmed by 4 bases and J by 14 bases, leaving 12 bases between them. CDR3 residues: CASSSGPYEHF. CDR3 bases: TGTGCCAGCAGTTCGGGACCTTACGAGCATTTT.

The V call is TRBV29-1, the J call TRBJ1-2; 8 bases fit TRBD1. J was trimmed by 4 bases and V by 7 bases; bases with no gene match: 5. The CDR3 runs 12 residues. The germline gives CDR1 SQVTM, CDR2 ANQGSEA. The DNA of the CDR3 is TGCAGCGCGCAACAGGGGGGCTATGGCTACACCTTC. Protein product: CSAQQGGYGYTF.

This clonotype was seen ten or more times. The chain employs TRBV29-1 and TRBJ2-7, with D maybe TRBD2 (6 bases). The germline gives CDR1 SQVTM, CDR2 ANQGSEA. The CDR3 spans 13 residues. The V gene lost 1 base and the J gene lost 2 bases, with 9 bases spanning the gap. The CDR3 DNA is TGCAGCGTTGAAGGCGGGACCACCTACGAGCAGTACTTC. It is translated as CSVEGGTTYEQYF.

This clonotype was seen ten or more times. The gene calls are TRBV5-1 and TRBJ2-5; D not resolved. Germline V lookup: CDR1 SGHRS, CDR2 YFSETQ. The CDR3 spans 12 residues. V lost 2 bases, J lost 4 bases, and 6 bases lay in between. For the CDR3, the DNA is TGCGCCAGCAGCTTCGACACAGAGACCCAGTACTTC. Its protein is CASSFDTETQYF.

This clonotype was seen just once. The chain uses TRBV2 and TRBJ2-5, with 7 positions matching TRBD2. This CDR3 contains 13 residues. The germline CDR1 and CDR2 sequences are SNHLY and FYNNEI. Trimming removed 6 bases from V and 3 bases from J; junction bases left unmatched: 4. The CDR3: CASSAGGKETQYF. CDR3 nucleotide sequence: TGTGCCAGCAGCGCCGGGGGGAAAGAGACCCAGTACTTC.

This clonotype occurred many times. J is TRBJ2-5 and V is TRBV6-2 or TRBV6-3; D uncertain. The CDR3 is 11 amino acids. Germline V gene sequence: CDR1 MNHEY, CDR2 SVGEGT. V was trimmed by 4 bases and J by 5 bases, leaving 5 bases between them. CDR3: CASSWVETQYF. In nucleotides, the CDR3 is TGTGCCAGCAGTTGGGTCGAGACCCAGTACTTC.

This clonotype has at least ten counts. The conserved closing phenylalanine or tryptophan is absent in this CDR3, likely reflecting a read error. Because the CDR3's place on the DNA is in doubt, the DNA is left out and the CDR3 is given as listed by TCRdb. This chain links TRBV12-3 or TRBV12-4 with TRBJ2-5; TRBD1, as called in the table, went unchecked against the DNA. With termini counted, the CDR3 has 9 amino acids. This CDR3 reads CASSTGHPI.

This sequence joins TRBV9 and TRBJ2-1; D possibly corresponds to TRBD2 (6 bases). V lost 3 bases and J lost 4, with 29 bases in between. Per germline, CDR1 SGDLS and CDR2 YYNGEE. The CDR3 contains 20 residues. CDR3 sequence reads: CASSGSRDGSYEGRYNEQFF. The CDR3 DNA is TGTGCCAGCAGCGGATCCCGGGACGGGTCCTACGAGGGGAGGTACAATGAGCAGTTCTTC.

This clonotype was recorded many times. The rearrangement links TRBV19 to TRBJ1-1; D is possibly TRBD1 (5 bases). The CDR3 covers 14 residues. Germline CDR1 and CDR2: LNHDA and SQIVND (reference sequence). The V end was cut by 6 bases, the J end by 8 bases, with 19 bases between. This CDR3 reads CASRTGTTTGEAFF. The CDR3 nucleotides read TGTGCCAGTAGAACGGGGACGACCACCGGGGAAGCTTTCTTT.

This clonotype was found a few times. The chain combines TRBV11-2 with TRBJ1-4; D gene unclear. CDR1 and CDR2 (germline): SGHAT, FQNNGV. The V end was cut by 0 bases, the J end by 0 bases, with 8 bases between. The CDR3 loop spans 16 amino acids. DNA for the CDR3: TGTGCCAGCAGCTTAGATCTTGGAACAACTAATGAAAAACTGTTTTTT. Amino acid sequence: CASSLDLGTTNEKLFF.